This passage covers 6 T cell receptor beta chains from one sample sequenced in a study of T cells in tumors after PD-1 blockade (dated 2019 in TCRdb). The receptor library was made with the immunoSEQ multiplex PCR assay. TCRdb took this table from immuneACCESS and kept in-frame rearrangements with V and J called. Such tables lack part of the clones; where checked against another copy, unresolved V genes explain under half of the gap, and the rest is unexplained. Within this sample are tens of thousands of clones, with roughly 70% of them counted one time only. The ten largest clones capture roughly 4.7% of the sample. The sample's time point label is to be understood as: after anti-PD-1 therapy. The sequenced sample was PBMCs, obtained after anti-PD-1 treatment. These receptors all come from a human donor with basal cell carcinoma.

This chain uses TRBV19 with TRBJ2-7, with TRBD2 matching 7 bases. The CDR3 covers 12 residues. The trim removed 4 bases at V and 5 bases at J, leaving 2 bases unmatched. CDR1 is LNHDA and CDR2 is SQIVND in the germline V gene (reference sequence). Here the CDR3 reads CASSSGGNEQYF. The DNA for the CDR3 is TGTGCCAGTAGTAGCGGGGGAAACGAGCAGTACTTC.

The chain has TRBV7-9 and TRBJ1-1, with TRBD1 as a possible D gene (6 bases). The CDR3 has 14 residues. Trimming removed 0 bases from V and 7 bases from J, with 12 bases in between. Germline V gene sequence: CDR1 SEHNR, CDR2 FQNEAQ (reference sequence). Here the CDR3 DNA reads TGTGCCAGCAGCTTAGCCCTTGAACAGGGTGAAGCTTTCTTT. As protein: CASSLALEQGEAFF.

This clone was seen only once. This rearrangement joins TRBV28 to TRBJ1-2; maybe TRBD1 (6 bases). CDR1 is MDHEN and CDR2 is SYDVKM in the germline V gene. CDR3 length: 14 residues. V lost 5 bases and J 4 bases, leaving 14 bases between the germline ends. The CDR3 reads CASSTPGGAYGYTF. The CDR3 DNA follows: TGTGCCAGCAGTACCCCCGGGGGCGCCTATGGCTACACCTTC.

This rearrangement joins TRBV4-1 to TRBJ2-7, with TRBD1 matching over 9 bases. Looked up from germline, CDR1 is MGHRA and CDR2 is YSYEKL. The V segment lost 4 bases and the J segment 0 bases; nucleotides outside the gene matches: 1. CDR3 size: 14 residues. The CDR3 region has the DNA TGCGCCAGCAGCCGGGGACAGGGCTCCTACGAGCAGTACTTC. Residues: CASSRGQGSYEQYF.

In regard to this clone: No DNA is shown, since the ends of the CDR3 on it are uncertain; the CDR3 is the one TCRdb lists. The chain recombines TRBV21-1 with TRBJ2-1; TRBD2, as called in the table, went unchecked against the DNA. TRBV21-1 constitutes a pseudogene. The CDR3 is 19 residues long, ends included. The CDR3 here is CASSKMQFRDYRCYNEQFF.

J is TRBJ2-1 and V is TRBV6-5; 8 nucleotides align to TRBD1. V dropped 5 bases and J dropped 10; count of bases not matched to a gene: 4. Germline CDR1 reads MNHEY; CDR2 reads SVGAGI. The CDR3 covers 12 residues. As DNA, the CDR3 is TGTGCCAGCAGTCAGGGGGCTCGGGAGCAGTTCTTC. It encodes CASSQGAREQFF.